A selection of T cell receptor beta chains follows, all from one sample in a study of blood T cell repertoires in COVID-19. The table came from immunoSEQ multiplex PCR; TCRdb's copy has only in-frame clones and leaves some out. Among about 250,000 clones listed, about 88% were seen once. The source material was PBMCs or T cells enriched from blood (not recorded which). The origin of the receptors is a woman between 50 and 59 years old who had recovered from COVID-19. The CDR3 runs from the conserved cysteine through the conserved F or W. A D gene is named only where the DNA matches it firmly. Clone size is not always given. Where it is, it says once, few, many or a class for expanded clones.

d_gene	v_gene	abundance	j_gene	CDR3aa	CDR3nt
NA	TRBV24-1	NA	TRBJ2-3	CATSGAGYKAETTTDTQYF	TGTGCCACCAGTGGGGCAGGGTATAAGGCGGAAACCACCACAGATACGCAGTATTTT
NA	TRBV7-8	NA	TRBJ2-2	CASSFLPSTLGASTNTGELFF	TGTGCCAGCAGCTTTCTCCCTTCCACCCTAGGGGCGAGTACGAACACCGGGGAGCTGTTTTTT
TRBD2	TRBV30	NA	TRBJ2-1	CAWRGLAGHGGEQFF	TGTGCCTGGAGGGGACTAGCGGGGCACGGGGGTGAGCAGTTCTTC
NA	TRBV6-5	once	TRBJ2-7	CATISGSSYEQYF	TGTGCCACAATTAGTGGGAGCTCCTACGAGCAGTACTTC
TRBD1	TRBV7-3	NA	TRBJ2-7	CASSLSDRASSYEQYF	TGTGCCAGCAGCTTATCGGACAGGGCAAGCTCCTACGAGCAGTACTTC
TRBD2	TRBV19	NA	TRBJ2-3	CASTRLAEGTDTQYF	TGTGCCAGTACCAGACTAGCGGAGGGCACAGATACGCAGTATTTT
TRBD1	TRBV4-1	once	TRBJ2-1	CASSQQTGVGEQFF	TGCGCCAGCAGCCAACAAACAGGGGTTGGTGAGCAGTTCTTC
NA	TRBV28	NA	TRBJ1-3	CASSITADTIYF	TGTGCCAGCAGTATCACCGCAGACACCATATATTTT
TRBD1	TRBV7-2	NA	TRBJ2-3	CASSQGQSRDTQYF	TGTGCCAGCAGCCAGGGACAGTCTCGGGATACGCAGTATTTT
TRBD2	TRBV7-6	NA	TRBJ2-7	CASSSQPGGNYEQYF	TGTGCCAGCAGCTCTCAGCCGGGGGGAAACTACGAGCAGTACTTC
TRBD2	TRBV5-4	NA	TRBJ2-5	CASSFLGGAGGRETQYF	TGTGCCAGCAGCTTTCTGGGTGGAGCGGGAGGCAGAGAGACCCAGTACTTC
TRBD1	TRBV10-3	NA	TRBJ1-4	CAISGTGGNEKLFF	TGTGCCATCAGCGGGACAGGGGGCAATGAAAAACTGTTTTTT
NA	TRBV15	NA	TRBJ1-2	CATSRYREGNYGYTF	TGTGCCACCAGCCGGTACAGGGAGGGGAACTATGGCTACACCTTC
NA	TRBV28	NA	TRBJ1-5	CAIQGWNQPQHF	TGTGCCATCCAGGGTTGGAATCAGCCCCAGCATTTT
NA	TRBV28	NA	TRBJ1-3	CASSQGVYTIYF	TGTGCCAGCAGCCAAGGGGTTTACACCATATATTTT
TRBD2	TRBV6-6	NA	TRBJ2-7	CASSRGLAGEYEQYF	TGTGCCAGCAGTCGGGGACTAGCGGGAGAATACGAGCAGTACTTC
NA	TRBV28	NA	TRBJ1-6	CASSLESPLHF	TGTGCCAGCAGTCTCGAGTCACCCCTCCACTTT
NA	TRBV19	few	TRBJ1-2	CASSPSRTQINYGYTF	TGTGCCAGTAGCCCTAGTAGGACTCAAATTAACTATGGCTACACCTTC
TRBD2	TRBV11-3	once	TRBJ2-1	CASSQGLAGGLGNEQFF	TGTGCCAGCAGCCAGGGACTAGCGGGAGGACTAGGGAATGAGCAGTTCTTC
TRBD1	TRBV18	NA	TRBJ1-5	CASSPTGGSNQPQHF	TGTGCCAGCTCACCCACAGGGGGGAGCAATCAGCCCCAGCATTTT
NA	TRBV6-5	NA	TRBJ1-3	CASRTAGGNTIYF	TGTGCCAGCCGAACGGCGGGTGGAAACACCATATATTTT
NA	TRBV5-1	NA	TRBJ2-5	CASSLGASTFPETQYF	TGCGCCAGCAGCTTGGGGGCTAGCACGTTCCCCGAGACCCAGTACTTC
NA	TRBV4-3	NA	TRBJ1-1	CASSQGQGYTEAFF	TGCGCCAGCAGCCAAGGCCAGGGCTACACTGAAGCTTTCTTT
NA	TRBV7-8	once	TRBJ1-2	CASSSATVIYGYTF	TGTGCCAGCAGCTCCGCGACAGTAATTTATGGCTACACCTTC
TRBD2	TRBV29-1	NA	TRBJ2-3	CSVVGASGSRTDTQYF	TGCAGCGTTGTAGGGGCTAGCGGGAGCCGCACAGATACGCAGTATTTT
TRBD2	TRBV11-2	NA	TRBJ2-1	CASRYPLAGNEQFF	TGTGCCAGCAGATACCCTTTAGCGGGCAATGAGCAGTTCTTC
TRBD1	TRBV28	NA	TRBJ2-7	CASSRVGTGDEQYF	TGTGCCAGCAGTCGAGTCGGGACAGGGGACGAGCAGTACTTC
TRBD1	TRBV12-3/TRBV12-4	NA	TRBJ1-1	CASTQGARTEAFF	TGTGCCAGCACCCAGGGGGCCCGGACTGAAGCTTTCTTT
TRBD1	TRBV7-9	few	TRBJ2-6	CASSVGDRGLSNVLTF	TGTGCCAGCAGCGTTGGGGACAGGGGGCTTTCCAACGTCCTGACTTTC
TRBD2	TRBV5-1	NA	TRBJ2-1	CASTYHERESYNEQFF	TGCGCCAGCACCTATCATGAGCGGGAATCCTACAATGAGCAGTTCTTC
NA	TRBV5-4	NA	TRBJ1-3	CASSSRGIRAGNTIYF	TGTGCCAGCAGCTCCAGGGGTATTAGGGCTGGAAACACCATATATTTT